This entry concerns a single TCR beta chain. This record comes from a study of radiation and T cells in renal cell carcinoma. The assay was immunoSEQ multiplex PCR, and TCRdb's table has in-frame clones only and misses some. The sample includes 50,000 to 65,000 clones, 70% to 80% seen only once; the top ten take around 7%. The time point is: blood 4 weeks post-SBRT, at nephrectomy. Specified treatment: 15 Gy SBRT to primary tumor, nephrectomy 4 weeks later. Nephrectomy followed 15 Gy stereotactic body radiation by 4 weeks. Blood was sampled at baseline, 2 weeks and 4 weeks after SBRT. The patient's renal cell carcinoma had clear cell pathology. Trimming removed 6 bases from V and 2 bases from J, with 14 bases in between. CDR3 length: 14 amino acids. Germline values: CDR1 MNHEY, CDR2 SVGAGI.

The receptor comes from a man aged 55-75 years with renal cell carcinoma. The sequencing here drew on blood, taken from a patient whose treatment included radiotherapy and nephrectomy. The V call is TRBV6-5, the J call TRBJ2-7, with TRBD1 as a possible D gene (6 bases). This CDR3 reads CASSGLGQTYEQYF. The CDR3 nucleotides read TGTGCCAGCAGCGGATTAGGACAGACCTACGAGCAGTACTTC.